The rows below give T cell receptor beta chains drawn from one sample of a study of T cell clones after liver transplantation. Here immunoSEQ multiplex PCR was the method, and the copy in TCRdb shows in-frame clones only, minus some. The table lists about 75,000 clones, around 84% of them singletons. The sequencing used CD4+ T cells from blood, collected less than 50 months after liver transplant. Receptors were obtained from a human patient who received a liver transplant. Some T cells may trace back to the graft donor. CDR3s include the opening cysteine and the closing phenylalanine or tryptophan.

V	J	CDR3
TRBV7-6	TRBJ2-5	CASSQLGPQETQYF
TRBV2	TRBJ2-3	CASRSRYTDTQYF
TRBV5-6	TRBJ2-2	CASSYTGSGELFF
TRBV5-1	TRBJ1-2	CASSLEGTGLDGYTF
TRBV7-9	TRBJ2-7	CASSLAGGSGYEQYF
TRBV19	TRBJ2-1	CASSAGTTQREKITYNEQFF
TRBV6-1	TRBJ1-2	CASSDVLGMGSHYTF
TRBV7-6	TRBJ2-7	CASSPNTVNSYEQYF
TRBV7-8	TRBJ2-7	CASSLAGASVWRSEQYF
TRBV18	TRBJ1-1	CASSRGVNTEAFF
TRBV7-8	TRBJ2-2	CASSLMTPANTGELFF
TRBV4-1	TRBJ2-3	CASSAGTSGSTDTQYF
TRBV4-2	TRBJ2-3	CASSPSPRRAGGGDTQYF
TRBV6-6	TRBJ1-5	CASSYRGDQPQHF
TRBV5-4	TRBJ1-1	CASSLYGHTEAFF
TRBV19	TRBJ2-3	CASSTGGSNRRDTQYF
TRBV10-3	TRBJ2-5	CAISERGLGETQYF
TRBV9	TRBJ2-5	CASSAKPDRGQETQYF
TRBV6-6	TRBJ1-3	CASQGGRVSGNTIYF
TRBV14	TRBJ2-2	CASSQVGNSATGELFF
TRBV4-2	TRBJ2-4	CASSQDSPSQNIQYF
TRBV11-2	TRBJ2-7	CASSFSRGEQYF
TRBV5-4	TRBJ1-4	CASSSKTGNEKLFF
TRBV7-2	TRBJ2-1	CASTGTSGSSYNEQFF
TRBV5-6	TRBJ2-3	CASSLRRWLAGVADTQYF
TRBV7-9	TRBJ2-3	CASSLKVDTQYF
TRBV4-3	TRBJ1-3	CASSQDVRPDRLVGNTIYF
TRBV5-5	TRBJ1-1	CASSRDRGTEAFF
TRBV7-9	TRBJ2-5	CASSLAGTGGVETQYF
TRBV28	TRBJ1-3	CASREEWSSGNTIYF
TRBV19	TRBJ1-6	CASSPRTDSSYNSPLHF
TRBV28	TRBJ2-5	CASSPGTVYQETQYF
TRBV18	TRBJ2-3	CASSPREAGTDTQYF
TRBV7-2	TRBJ1-2	CASSLSGTENYGYTF
TRBV2	TRBJ2-7	CASSGDLGDEQYF
TRBV6-1	TRBJ2-2	CASSGNLKNTGELFF
TRBV14	TRBJ1-1	CASSSSRGAEAFF
TRBV7-8	TRBJ1-2	CASSPTGGIHGYTF
TRBV11-3	TRBJ2-2	CASSLGRTTGELFF
TRBV9	TRBJ2-1	CASSVGSGGYNEQFF
TRBV6-5	TRBJ2-1	CASSRGQEQFF
TRBV29-1	TRBJ2-5	CSVEGTLKETQYF
TRBV28	TRBJ1-1	CASSFIDPTENTEAFF